Following are 25 T cell receptor beta chains from one sample sequenced in a study of lymphopenia after photon versus proton radiotherapy. Data came from immunoSEQ multiplex PCR; TCRdb stores just in-frame clones and leaves some out. The table has roughly 67,000 clones, approximately 91% seen once. Sequencing used peripheral blood, obtained from a patient treated with photon-based radiotherapy. The receptors here all came from a woman between 65 and 79 years old with pancreatic cancer.

This chain joins TRBV2 and TRBJ1-2; 9 bases are a match to TRBD1. Looked up from germline, CDR1 is SNHLY and CDR2 is FYNNEI. The CDR3 covers 15 residues. Losses at the gene ends were 6 bases for V and 3 bases for J; bases not matched to a gene: 8. CDR3 nucleotides: TGTGCCAGCAGCCGCCGGGACAGGGTAGACTATGGCTACACCTTC. Translating gives CASSRRDRVDYGYTF.

The chain has TRBV9 and TRBJ1-1; unclear D gene. The germline gives CDR1 SGDLS, CDR2 YYNGEE. The CDR3 sequence is 15 residues long. Trimming pared 3 bases from V and 1 base from J, leaving 13 bases between. The CDR3 reads CASSALPSRNTEAFF. CDR3 coding DNA: TGTGCCAGCAGCGCTCTACCGTCCCGGAACACTGAAGCTTTCTTT. The full variable domain, in which reference TRBV9 and TRBJ1-1 provide the parts outside the CDR3, is DSGVTQTPKHLITATGQRVTLRCSPRSGDLSVYWYQQSLDQGLQFLIQYYNGEERAKGNILERFSAQQFPDLHSELNLSSLELGDSALYFCASSALPSRNTEAFFGQGTRLTVV.

CDR3 bases: TGTGCCAGCAGCTTGGCCTTGCGGGAGAGCTCCTACAATGAGCAGTTCTTC. This codes for CASSLALRESSYNEQFF. The chain recombines TRBV5-5 with TRBJ2-1; 7 positions match TRBD2. Germline CDR1 is SGHKS and CDR2 is YYEKEE (reference sequence). This CDR3 is 17 amino acids long. Losses at the gene ends were 0 bases for V and 0 bases for J; bases not matched to a gene: 6.

V is TRBV14 and J is TRBJ1-5; D is unclear. The CDR3 contains 13 residues. The V and J ends lost 1 base and 4 bases respectively, with 5 bases between them. CDR1 and CDR2 from the germline V gene are SGHDN and FVKESK. CDR3 region: CASSQGPNQPQHF. DNA of the CDR3: TGTGCCAGCAGCCAAGGACCAAATCAGCCCCAGCATTTT.

The chain joins TRBV4-1 to TRBJ2-7; D is unresolved. Trimming left V 1 base short and J 5 bases short, with 15 bases between. Germline V gives CDR1 MGHRA, CDR2 YSYEKL. The CDR3 spans 15 residues. As DNA, the CDR3 is TGCGCCAGCAGCCAAGTTCTGGCACCCCCCCACGAGCAGTACTTC. It yields the protein CASSQVLAPPHEQYF.

The chain uses TRBV7-2 and TRBJ1-3, with a tentative D call TRBD1 (6 bases). The ends were cut back, 1 base at V and 2 bases at J, with 6 bases in the middle. CDR1 and CDR2 from the germline V gene are SGHTA and FQGNSA. This CDR3 is 14 amino acids long. CDR3 region: CASSLDRAGNTIYF. The CDR3, as DNA: TGTGCCAGCAGCTTAGACAGGGCTGGAAACACCATATATTTT.

This clone appeared once. The CDR3 DNA sequence: TGTGCCAGCAGTTTAGGAGGGCCCGGTCAGCCCCAGCATTTT. It specifies CASSLGGPGQPQHF. The J gene is TRBJ1-5, the V gene TRBV28; D unresolved. The V end lost 2 bases, the J end lost 6 bases, and 11 bases lay between the germline ends. The CDR3 is made up of 14 amino acids. Looked up from germline, CDR1 is MDHEN and CDR2 is SYDVKM. Full variable domain (missing parts from reference TRBV28 and TRBJ1-5): DVKVTQSSRYLVKRTGEKVFLECVQDMDHENMFWYRQDPGLGLRLIYFSYDVKMKEKGDIPEGYSVSREKKERFSLILESASTNQTSMYLCASSLGGPGQPQHFGDGTRLSIL.

The chain combines TRBV6-5 with TRBJ2-7, with D tentatively TRBD2 (5 bases). V gave up 6 bases and J gave up 7 bases, with 22 bases separating them. CDR1 is MNHEY, CDR2 SVGAGI, per germline. CDR3 length: 15 residues. The CDR3 here is CASSLTQTATGEQYF. CDR3 sequence (DNA): TGTGCCAGCAGCCTTACCCAGACGGCGACGGGGGAGCAGTACTTC.

This chain connects TRBV18 to TRBJ1-1; TRBD1 is a possible D gene (5 bases). V lost 3 bases, J lost 1 base, and 15 bases lay in between. CDR1 and CDR2 (germline): KGHSH, LQKENI. CDR3 size: 16 residues. In nucleotides, the CDR3 is TGTGCCAGCTCACCCCCATCCGGGGCAAAGAACACTGAAGCTTTCTTT. Translation: CASSPPSGAKNTEAFF.

This chain connects TRBV21-1 to TRBJ1-4; the table's D call TRBD1 went unverified against the DNA. TRBV21-1 is a pseudogene. This CDR3 contains 18 residues. The CDR3 sequence is CASSKVWQIQATNEKLFF. The CDR3 DNA is TGTGCCAGCAGCAAAGTATGGCAGATCCAAGCAACTAATGAAAAACTGTTTTTT.

The CDR3 DNA sequence: TGTGCCAGCAGCCCTCTAGGAGCGGGCTACGAGCAGTACTTC. Protein sequence: CASSPLGAGYEQYF. The chain has TRBV7-3 and TRBJ2-7; the D gene is possibly TRBD2 (6 bases). The CDR3 is 14 amino acids. Germline CDR1 and CDR2: SGHTA and FQGTGA. The V end lost 5 bases, the J end lost 3 bases, and 14 bases lay between the germline ends.

The chain links TRBV5-4 to TRBJ2-7, with 10 bases that match TRBD2. This CDR3 is built from 15 residues. V gave up 0 bases and J gave up 1 base; unmatched junction bases: 1. CDR1 is SGHNT, CDR2 YYREEE, per germline (reference sequence). CDR3 sequence (DNA): TGTGCCAGCAGCTTGGCTAGCGGGAGTTCCTACGAGCAGTACTTC. Translated, it gives CASSLASGSSYEQYF. Based on the CDR3 plus reference TRBV5-4 and TRBJ2-7, the full variable domain is ETGVTQSPTHLIKTRGQQVTLRCSSQSGHNTVSWYQQALGQGPQFIFQYYREEENGRGNFPPRFSGLQFPNYSSELNVNALELDDSALYLCASSLASGSSYEQYFGPGTRLTVT.

This sequence joins TRBV23-1 and TRBJ2-2, with 11 positions matching TRBD2. TRBV23-1 is given ORF status, its function remaining uncertain. The V gene end was trimmed by 6 bases and the J gene end by 4 bases; junction bases not matched to a gene: 7. The CDR3 is made up of 16 amino acids. Here the CDR3 DNA reads TGCGCCAGCAGAGGTAGCGGGAGGGTATGCACCGGGGAGCTGTTTTTT. This sequence encodes CASRGSGRVCTGELFF.

The V call is TRBV11-2, the J call TRBJ2-7; TRBD2 might be the D (5 bases). The CDR3 has 14 amino acids. The ends were cut back, 1 base at V and 3 bases at J, with 10 bases in the middle. CDR1 and CDR2 (germline): SGHAT, FQNNGV. The CDR3 nucleotides are TGTGCCAGCAGCTTAGTAACTGGACTCTACGAGCAGTACTTC. This codes for CASSLVTGLYEQYF.

The chain combines TRBV7-9 with TRBJ1-1, with TRBD1 as a possible D gene (5 bases). This CDR3 contains 16 residues. In germline, CDR1 is SEHNR, CDR2 FQNEAQ (reference sequence). The V end lost 4 bases, the J end lost 1 base, and 16 bases lay between the germline ends. The CDR3 bases are TGTGCCAGCAGCTACGAACCCGATGACAGGAACACTGAAGCTTTCTTT. It codes for CASSYEPDDRNTEAFF.

The V call is TRBV5-1, the J call TRBJ1-3, with a tentative D call TRBD1 (5 bases). Germline V gene lookup returns CDR1 SGHRS and CDR2 YFSETQ. This CDR3 is 16 amino acids long. Trimming removed 4 bases from V and 0 bases from J, with 14 bases in between. DNA of the CDR3: TGCGCCAGCAGCAGTACAGGATTCGTCTCTGGAAACACCATATATTTT. Translating gives CASSSTGFVSGNTIYF. The variable domain in full, completed from reference TRBV5-1 and TRBJ1-3, reads KAGVTQTPRYLIKTRGQQVTLSCSPISGHRSVSWYQQTPGQGLQFLFEYFSETQRNKGNFPGRFSGRQFSNSRSEMNVSTLELGDSALYLCASSSTGFVSGNTIYFGEGSWLTVV.

The CDR3 is CSARDEGEQYF. The CDR3 DNA follows: TGCAGTGCTAGAGACGAGGGGGAGCAGTACTTC. This sequence joins TRBV20-1 and TRBJ2-7, with D possibly called TRBD1 or TRBD2 (5 bases each). There are 11 residues in the CDR3. Trimming removed 0 bases from V and 7 bases from J, with 7 bases in between. Looked up from germline, CDR1 is DFQATT and CDR2 is SNEGSKA (reference sequence).

The rearrangement uses TRBV28 and TRBJ1-5; 7 nucleotides line up with TRBD1. This CDR3 is built from 14 residues. CDR1 and CDR2 from the germline V gene are MDHEN and SYDVKM. V shed 5 bases, J shed 5 bases, and the junction held 6 bases outside the gene matches. The CDR3 reads CASSPDRFDQPQHF. As DNA, the CDR3 is TGTGCCAGCAGTCCGGACAGGTTTGATCAGCCCCAGCATTTT.

CDR3 amino acids: CSADPGTDTQYF. CDR3 in DNA: TGCAGCGCCGATCCAGGGACCGATACGCAGTATTTT. The rearrangement joins TRBV29-1 to TRBJ2-3, with D possibly called TRBD1 or TRBD2 (5 bases each). The CDR3 runs 12 residues. Germline lookup yields CDR1 SQVTM and CDR2 ANQGSEA. V gave up 7 bases and J gave up 6 bases, with 14 bases separating them.

The table lists this clone with a few counts. The chain has TRBV19 and TRBJ2-1; 7 bases agree with TRBD2. Looked up from germline, CDR1 is LNHDA and CDR2 is SQIVND (reference sequence). The CDR3 runs to 16 residues. J gave up 4 bases and V 3 bases, and 9 bases lay outside the gene matches. Here the CDR3 reads CASSIAGVVGYNEQFF. As DNA, the CDR3 is TGTGCCAGTAGTATTGCGGGGGTCGTAGGGTACAATGAGCAGTTCTTC.

The J gene is TRBJ2-5, the V gene TRBV4-1; 12 bases fit TRBD2. The V gene end was trimmed by 0 bases and the J gene end by 4 bases; junction bases not matched to a gene: 0. From germline, CDR1 is MGHRA and CDR2 YSYEKL. CDR3 length: 15 amino acids. CDR3 sequence reads: CASSQEGLAGETQYF. DNA of the CDR3: TGCGCCAGCAGCCAAGAGGGACTAGCGGGAGAGACCCAGTACTTC.

The chain is built from TRBV7-6 and TRBJ1-2; 7 bases map to TRBD1. Germline V CDR1 and CDR2: SGHVS, FNYEAQ. CDR3 length equals 16 residues. V trimming: 0 bases; J trimming: 8 bases; junction bases outside the gene matches: 12. CDR3 sequence: CASSLAPYDRAKGYTF. CDR3 sequence (DNA): TGTGCCAGCAGCTTAGCCCCCTACGACAGGGCGAAGGGCTACACCTTC.

The rearrangement links TRBV6-5 to TRBJ2-5; maybe TRBD2 (6 bases). CDR3 size: 13 residues. The V gene lost 8 bases and the J gene lost 1 base, with 11 bases spanning the gap. Germline lookup yields CDR1 MNHEY and CDR2 SVGAGI. The CDR3 is CASGRGSQETQYF. The CDR3 DNA follows: TGTGCCAGCGGACGGGGGAGCCAAGAGACCCAGTACTTC.

The CDR3 region is CAISGRFLGLANPETQYF. CDR3 nucleotide sequence: TGTGCCATCAGTGGACGATTTTTAGGACTAGCGAATCCAGAGACCCAGTACTTC. The chain recombines TRBV10-3 with TRBJ2-5; TRBD2 matches 9 bases. With V trimmed by 4 bases and J by 4 bases, 16 bases remained unmatched. CDR1 is ENHRY and CDR2 is SYGVKD in the germline V gene. The CDR3 is 18 residues long.

The chain carries TRBV4-2 and TRBJ2-3, with D perhaps assigned TRBD1 or TRBD2 (7 bases each). Per the germline V gene, CDR1 is LGHNA and CDR2 is YNFKEQ. This CDR3 has 19 amino acids. V was clipped by 0 bases and J by 4 bases, with 23 bases between them. Written as DNA, the CDR3 is TGTGCCAGCAGCCAAGAGCCTGGCCCCGGCAGGGGGAGGGCAGATACGCAGTATTTT. Translating gives CASSQEPGPGRGRADTQYF.